This TCR beta chain comes out of a study of OX40 agonist ivuxolimab in advanced cancers. Across the study: Ivuxolimab, which is an agonistic anti-OX40 (CD134) antibody, was administered to the patients. Study-level results: Circulating CD4+ and CD8+ T cells showed clonal expansion by week 6 at 0.1 to 3.0 mg/kg.

This CDR3 is built from 17 residues. Trimming took off 5 bases at V and 5 bases at J, with 22 bases between the two ends. Germline V gene data show CDR1 as MDHEN and CDR2 as SYDVKM. This clone was found a few times. Its antigen is currently unknown. Using immunoSEQ multiplex PCR, the repertoire was profiled, and TCRdb retains in-frame clones only, with some absent. Found here are 40,000 or so clones, roughly 80% of them singletons; the top ten hold about 35%. Sequencing was performed on CD4+ or CD8+ T cells sorted from blood, taken in a trial of the OX40 agonist ivuxolimab. The J gene is TRBJ2-1, the V gene TRBV28; no reliable D call. The clonotype was recovered from an adult with an advanced solid tumor such as melanoma, head and neck, liver or kidney cancer. The CDR3 sequence is CASSRMGIFVSNNEQFF. The DNA of the CDR3 is TGTGCCAGCAGTCGGATGGGGATCTTTGTATCTAACAATGAGCAGTTCTTC.